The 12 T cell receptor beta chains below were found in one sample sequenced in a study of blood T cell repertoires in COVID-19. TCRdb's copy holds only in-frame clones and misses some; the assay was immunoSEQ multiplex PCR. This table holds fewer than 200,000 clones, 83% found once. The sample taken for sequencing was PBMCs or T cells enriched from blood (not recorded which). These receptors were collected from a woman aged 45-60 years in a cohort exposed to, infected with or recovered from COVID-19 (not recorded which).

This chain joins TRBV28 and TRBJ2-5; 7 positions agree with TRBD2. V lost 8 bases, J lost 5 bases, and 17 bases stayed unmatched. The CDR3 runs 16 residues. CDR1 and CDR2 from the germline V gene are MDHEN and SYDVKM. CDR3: CASPPAGGWPGETQYF. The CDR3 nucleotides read TGTGCCAGCCCCCCGGCCGGGGGGTGGCCCGGGGAGACCCAGTACTTC.

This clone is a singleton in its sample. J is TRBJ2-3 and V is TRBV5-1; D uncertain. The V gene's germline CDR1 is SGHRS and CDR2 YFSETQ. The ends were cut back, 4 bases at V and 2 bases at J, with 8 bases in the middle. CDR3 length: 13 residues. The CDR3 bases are TGCGCCAGCAGCACCCAGGTCACAGATACGCAGTATTTT. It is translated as CASSTQVTDTQYF.

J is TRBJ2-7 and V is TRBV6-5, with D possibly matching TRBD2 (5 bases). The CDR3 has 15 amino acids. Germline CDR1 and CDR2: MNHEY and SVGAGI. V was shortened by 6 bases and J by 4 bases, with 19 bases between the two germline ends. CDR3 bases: TGTGCCAGCAGCAAGCCGGGATCTGATGAGTACGAGCAGTACTTC. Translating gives CASSKPGSDEYEQYF.

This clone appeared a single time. CDR3 in amino acids: CASSLTSGASYEQYF. The CDR3 DNA reads as TGTGCCAGCAGCCTGACTAGCGGGGCTTCCTACGAGCAGTACTTC. This rearrangement joins TRBV7-2 to TRBJ2-7; the match to TRBD2 covers 11 bases. V was clipped by 5 bases and J by 1 base; unmatched bases: 4. The CDR3 length is 15 residues. The germline gives CDR1 SGHTA, CDR2 FQGNSA.

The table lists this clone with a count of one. The DNA of the CDR3 is TGCGCCAGCAGTGAGTCGACTCACGGTGGTGGAGAGACCCAGTACTTC. Translated: CASSESTHGGGETQYF. J is TRBJ2-5 and V is TRBV10-1; D remains unclear. The ends were cut back, 0 bases at V and 4 bases at J, with 15 bases in the middle. Germline V gene sequence: CDR1 WNHNN, CDR2 SYGVQD (reference sequence). The CDR3 is made up of 16 amino acids.

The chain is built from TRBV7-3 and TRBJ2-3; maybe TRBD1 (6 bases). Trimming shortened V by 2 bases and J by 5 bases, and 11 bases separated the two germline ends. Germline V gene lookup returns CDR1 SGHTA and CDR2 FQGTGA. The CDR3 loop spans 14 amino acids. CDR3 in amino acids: CASSLEPGVDTQYF. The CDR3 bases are TGTGCCAGCAGCTTAGAGCCAGGGGTAGATACGCAGTATTTT.

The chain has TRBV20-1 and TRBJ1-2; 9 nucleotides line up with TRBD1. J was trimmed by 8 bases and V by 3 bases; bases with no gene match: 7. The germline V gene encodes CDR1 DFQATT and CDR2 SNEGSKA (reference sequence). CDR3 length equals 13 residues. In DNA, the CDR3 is TGCAGTGCTAGTCCACAGGGGGCGCAGGGCTACACCTTC. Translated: CSASPQGAQGYTF.

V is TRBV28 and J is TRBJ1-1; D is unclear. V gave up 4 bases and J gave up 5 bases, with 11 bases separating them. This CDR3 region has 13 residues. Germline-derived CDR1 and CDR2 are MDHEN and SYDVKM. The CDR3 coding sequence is TGTGCCAGCAGTTCCCAGAGCGGAACTGAAGCTTTCTTT. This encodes CASSSQSGTEAFF.

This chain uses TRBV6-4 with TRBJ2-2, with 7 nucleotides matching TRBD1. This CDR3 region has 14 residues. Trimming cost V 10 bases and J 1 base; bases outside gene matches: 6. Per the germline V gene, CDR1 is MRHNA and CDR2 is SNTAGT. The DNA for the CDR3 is TGTGCCACCCGGGACAGACTGAACACCGGGGAGCTGTTTTTT. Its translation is CATRDRLNTGELFF.

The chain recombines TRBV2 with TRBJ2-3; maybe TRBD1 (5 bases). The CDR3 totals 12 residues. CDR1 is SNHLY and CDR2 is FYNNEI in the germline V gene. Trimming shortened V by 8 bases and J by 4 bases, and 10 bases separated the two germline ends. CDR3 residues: CASEQGSDTQYF. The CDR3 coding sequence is TGTGCCAGCGAGCAGGGCTCAGATACGCAGTATTTT.

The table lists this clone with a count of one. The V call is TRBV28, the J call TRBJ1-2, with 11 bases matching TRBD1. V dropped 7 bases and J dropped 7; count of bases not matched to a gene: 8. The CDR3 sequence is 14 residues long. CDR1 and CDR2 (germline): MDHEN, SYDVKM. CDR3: CASTSGTGGFGYTF. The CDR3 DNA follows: TGTGCCAGCACCTCCGGGACAGGGGGGTTTGGCTACACCTTC.

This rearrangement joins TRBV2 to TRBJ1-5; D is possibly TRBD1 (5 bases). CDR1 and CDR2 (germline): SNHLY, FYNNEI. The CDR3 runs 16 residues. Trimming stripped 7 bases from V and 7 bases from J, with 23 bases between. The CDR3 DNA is TGTGCCAGCATTTCGGAATTTGGTGGGGCAGGGCAGCCCCAGCATTTT. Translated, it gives CASISEFGGAGQPQHF.